Shown below are 26 T cell receptor beta chains from a single sample sequenced in a study of blood T cell repertoires in COVID-19. Here immunoSEQ multiplex PCR was the method, and the copy in TCRdb shows in-frame clones only, minus some. Of approximately 300,000 clones listed, around 88% were seen once; the top ten hold around 1.5%. Specimen: peripheral blood. These receptor sequences come from a woman between 50 and 59 years old with acute or convalescent COVID-19.

The chain links TRBV24-1 to TRBJ1-4, with 9 bases lining up with TRBD1. The germline V gene encodes CDR1 KGHDR and CDR2 SFDVKD. This CDR3 comprises 15 residues. Germline trimming cut 3 bases from V and 6 bases from J; bases unmatched to any gene: 4. The CDR3 nucleotides are TGTGCCACCAGTGATCCCGGGACAGGGTATGAAAAACTGTTTTTT. This gives the protein CATSDPGTGYEKLFF.

J is TRBJ2-7 and V is TRBV4-2; 8 nucleotides agree with TRBD1. CDR3 length: 16 amino acids. Trimming took 0 bases from V and 2 from J; bases not matched to a gene: 6. From germline, CDR1 is LGHNA and CDR2 YNFKEQ. This chain's CDR3 is CASSQERTGITYEQYF. For the CDR3, the DNA is TGTGCCAGCAGCCAAGAGAGGACAGGGATTACCTACGAGCAGTACTTC.

The chain employs TRBV7-2 and TRBJ1-2, with TRBD1 as a possible D gene (6 bases). Germline-derived CDR1 and CDR2 are SGHTA and FQGNSA. V shed 5 bases and J shed 5 bases, with 15 bases lying between them. The CDR3 covers 14 residues. This CDR3 is CASSLGGVGYGYTF. DNA for the CDR3: TGTGCCAGCAGCCTAGGGGGGGTAGGGTATGGCTACACCTTC.

The chain employs TRBV12-3 or TRBV12-4 and TRBJ2-7; TRBD1 is a possible D gene (6 bases). The CDR3 consists of 12 residues. Trimming removed 2 bases at V and 7 bases at J, with 9 bases between. The CDR3 sequence is CASSLIGGEQYF. CDR3 bases: TGTGCCAGCAGTTTAATAGGGGGAGAGCAGTACTTC.

This clone occurred once. The V and J genes are TRBV16 and TRBJ1-2, with D possibly TRBD1 on 6 matching bases. This CDR3 region has 16 residues. The V end lost 8 bases, the J end lost 1 base, and 20 bases lay between the germline ends. In germline, CDR1 is KGHSY, CDR2 FQNENV. The CDR3 loop reads CASETLRGSFNYGYTF. Written as DNA, the CDR3 is TGTGCCAGCGAAACCCTTAGGGGGAGTTTTAACTATGGCTACACCTTC.

This rearrangement joins TRBV7-2 to TRBJ1-2, with D uncertain. V dropped 2 bases and J dropped 10 bases, with 8 bases sitting between them. The CDR3 extends over 11 amino acids. Germline V gene data show CDR1 as SGHTA and CDR2 as FQGNSA. CDR3 nucleotide sequence: TGTGCCAGCAGCTTATTTGTGGCCTACACCTTC. It encodes CASSLFVAYTF.

The chain has TRBV20-1 and TRBJ2-4, with TRBD2 matching over 9 bases. Germline V CDR1 and CDR2: DFQATT, SNEGSKA (reference sequence). This CDR3 comprises 11 residues. The CDR3 sequence: CRGRGGSIQYF. CDR3 coding DNA: TGCAGGGGGCGGGGGGGGAGCATTCAGTACTTC.

The chain links TRBV7-3 to TRBJ2-3; D not resolved. The CDR3 length is 13 residues. V lost 2 bases and J lost 2, with 5 bases in between. Germline CDR1 reads SGHTA; CDR2 reads FQGTGA. The CDR3 sequence: CASSLSLTDTQYF. CDR3 bases: TGTGCCAGCAGCTTATCCCTCACAGATACGCAGTATTTT. Full variable domain (missing parts from reference TRBV7-3 and TRBJ2-3): GAGVSQTPSNKVTEKGKYVELRCDPISGHTALYWYRQSLGQGPEFLIYFQGTGAADDSGLPNDRFFAVRPEGSVSTLKIQRTERGDSAVYLCASSLSLTDTQYFGPGTRLTVL.

V usage is TRBV27 and J usage is TRBJ1-6, with TRBD1 matching over 9 bases. V lost 6 bases to trimming and J lost 9 bases; unmatched junction nucleotides: 9. Germline CDR1 MNHEY, CDR2 SMNVEV (reference sequence). CDR3 length: 15 amino acids. The CDR3 DNA reads as TGTGCCAGCAGCCGACCCGACAGGGGGATTTCACCCCTCCACTTT. Translated, it gives CASSRPDRGISPLHF.

This chain joins TRBV7-2 and TRBJ2-7, with 14 bases that match TRBD2. CDR1 is SGHTA, CDR2 FQGNSA, per germline. The V gene end was trimmed by 5 bases and the J gene end by 0 bases; junction bases not matched to a gene: 6. This CDR3 has 17 residues. The CDR3 sequence is CASSGGTSGRPSYEQYF. CDR3 sequence (DNA): TGTGCCAGCAGCGGCGGGACTAGCGGGAGACCCTCCTACGAGCAGTACTTC. The full variable domain, rest sourced from reference TRBV7-2 and TRBJ2-7, is GAGVSQSPSNKVTEKGKDVELRCDPISGHTALYWYRQSLGQGLEFLIYFQGNSAPDKSGLPSDRFSAERTGGSVSTLTIQRTQQEDSAVYLCASSGGTSGRPSYEQYFGPGTRLTVT.

This clone has a single count. The chain couples TRBV3-1 (or the pseudogene TRBV3-2) to TRBJ1-5; maybe TRBD1 (6 bases). The germline gives CDR1 LGHDT, CDR2 YNNKEL (reference sequence). The CDR3 contains 15 residues. V lost 6 bases and J lost 4, with 16 bases in between. The CDR3 sequence is CASSQGHQGNQPQHF. DNA for the CDR3: TGTGCCAGCAGTCAGGGACACCAGGGAAATCAGCCCCAGCATTTT.

V is TRBV2 and J is TRBJ1-1; no definite D call. The CDR3 runs to 13 residues. CDR1 and CDR2 from the germline V gene are SNHLY and FYNNEI. Trimming pared 7 bases from V and 1 base from J, leaving 10 bases between. The CDR3 bases are TGTGCCAGCACCTTGCACGGGAACACTGAAGCTTTCTTT. Its translation is CASTLHGNTEAFF.

CDR3 protein: CASSLSGSSYEQYF. The CDR3, as DNA: TGTGCCAGCAGCTTAAGCGGCAGCTCCTACGAGCAGTACTTC. The rearrangement links TRBV11-2 to TRBJ2-7; TRBD2 might be the D (5 bases). The CDR3 is 14 amino acids. The germline V gene has CDR1 SGHAT and CDR2 FQNNGV. The V gene lost 2 bases and the J gene lost 0 bases, with 8 bases spanning the gap.

This rearrangement joins TRBV7-7 to TRBJ2-1, with D possibly matching TRBD2 (5 bases). The CDR3 loop spans 14 amino acids. V was trimmed by 5 bases and J by 5 bases, leaving 13 bases between them. In germline, CDR1 is SSHAT, CDR2 FNYEAQ (reference sequence). CDR3: CASSQGGSNNEQFF. The CDR3 DNA sequence: TGTGCCAGCAGCCAAGGAGGTTCCAACAATGAGCAGTTCTTC.

The chain uses TRBV2 and TRBJ1-1; no firm D call. Germline V CDR1 and CDR2: SNHLY, FYNNEI. CDR3 length equals 13 residues. V lost 7 bases and J 0 bases, leaving 9 bases between the germline ends. DNA for the CDR3: TGTGCCAGCACCTCCCTCTTGAACACTGAAGCTTTCTTT. It translates to CASTSLLNTEAFF.

This sequence joins TRBV5-8 and TRBJ2-1; 11 bases fit TRBD2. Trimming removed 6 bases from V and 10 bases from J; junction bases left unmatched: 12. Looked up from germline, CDR1 is SGHTS and CDR2 is YDEGEE. CDR3 length: 15 amino acids. The CDR3 here is CASIVIAGGPLEQFF. For the CDR3, the DNA is TGTGCCAGCATTGTGATAGCGGGAGGGCCTTTAGAGCAGTTCTTC.

The rearrangement joins TRBV4-3 to TRBJ1-1; D unclear. V lost 0 bases to trimming and J lost 10 bases, with 15 bases between them. In germline, CDR1 is LGHNA, CDR2 YSLEER. This CDR3 has 14 amino acids. The CDR3 region has the DNA TGCGCCAGCAGCCAAGATCAAGGACTCCCCAGAGCTTTCTTT. Amino acids: CASSQDQGLPRAFF.

This clone has more than one count but fewer than ten. V usage is TRBV28 and J usage is TRBJ1-5, with D uncertain. Trimming took off 7 bases at V and 2 bases at J, with 9 bases between the two ends. CDR1 and CDR2 (germline): MDHEN, SYDVKM. The CDR3 contains 13 residues. CDR3 in amino acids: CASTGSGNQPQHF. CDR3 DNA sequence: TGTGCCAGCACCGGGTCTGGCAATCAGCCCCAGCATTTT.

V and J are TRBV27 and TRBJ1-4; TRBD1 matches at 10 bases. This CDR3 is 19 amino acids long. V shed 2 bases, J shed 2 bases, and the junction held 11 bases outside the gene matches. Per germline, CDR1 MNHEY and CDR2 SMNVEV (reference sequence). CDR3 residues: CASSLKWTGGSRTNEKLFF. The CDR3 coding sequence is TGTGCCAGCAGTTTAAAATGGACAGGGGGTTCTAGGACTAATGAAAAACTGTTTTTT.

The count of this clone is one. Written as DNA, the CDR3 is TGTGCCAGCAGCCTCGCAGGGGTGGGGACTGAAGCTTTCTTT. It translates to CASSLAGVGTEAFF. This chain uses TRBV5-6 with TRBJ1-1; D might be TRBD1 (6 bases). V gave up 4 bases and J gave up 5 bases, with 15 bases separating them. Germline assignment: CDR1 SGHDT and CDR2 YYEEEE. The CDR3 length is 14 residues. The whole variable domain, remainder taken from reference TRBV5-6 and TRBJ1-1, is DAGVTQSPTHLIKTRGQQVTLRCSPKSGHDTVSWYQQALGQGPQFIFQYYEEEERQRGNFPDRFSGHQFPNYSSELNVNALLLGDSALYLCASSLAGVGTEAFFGQGTRLTVV.

The chain combines TRBV7-2 with TRBJ2-2, with a possible D match to TRBD2 (5 bases). CDR1 is SGHTA and CDR2 is FQGNSA in the germline V gene. Trimming shortened V by 1 base and J by 0 bases, and 6 bases separated the two germline ends. CDR3 length equals 15 residues. The CDR3 DNA reads as TGTGCCAGCAGCTTAGTCGGGACGAACACCGGGGAGCTGTTTTTT. Amino acids: CASSLVGTNTGELFF.

The chain is built from TRBV19 and TRBJ2-1; D unclear. V gave up 1 base and J gave up 5 bases, with 9 bases separating them. The CDR3 contains 14 residues. Germline lookup yields CDR1 LNHDA and CDR2 SQIVND (reference sequence). The CDR3 sequence is CASSIASSHNEQFF. The CDR3 DNA sequence: TGTGCCAGTAGTATAGCCAGTTCGCACAATGAGCAGTTCTTC.

This chain connects TRBV5-1 to TRBJ2-7; D unresolved. The germline gives CDR1 SGHRS, CDR2 YFSETQ. The CDR3 length is 13 residues. Trimming shortened V by 4 bases and J by 4 bases, and 12 bases separated the two germline ends. The CDR3 coding sequence is TGCGCCAGCAGCCCCCCCCTAGGTTACGAGCAGTACTTC. Protein product: CASSPPLGYEQYF.

The chain couples TRBV30 to TRBJ1-1, with a tentative D call TRBD1 (5 bases). Trimming left V 2 bases short and J 4 bases short, with 11 bases between. This CDR3 region has 13 residues. Germline V gives CDR1 GTSNPN, CDR2 SVGIG (reference sequence). CDR3 sequence: CAWSWTPGTEAFF. As DNA, the CDR3 is TGTGCCTGGAGTTGGACACCAGGCACTGAAGCTTTCTTT.

The V gene is TRBV5-1, the J gene TRBJ2-7, with 8 bases fitting TRBD1. This CDR3 has 14 amino acids. The J segment lost 3 bases and the V segment lost 2 bases, leaving 4 bases of the junction unmatched. Germline CDR1 is SGHRS and CDR2 is YFSETQ. The CDR3 DNA reads TGCGCCAGCAGCTTCAGGGACAGGCACTACGAGCAGTACTTC. It yields the protein CASSFRDRHYEQYF.

This chain connects TRBV30 to TRBJ2-3; 9 bases agree with TRBD2. CDR1 and CDR2 from the germline V gene are GTSNPN and SVGIG (reference sequence). This CDR3 comprises 14 residues. Trimming removed 1 base from V and 4 bases from J; junction bases left unmatched: 3. The CDR3 sequence is CAWSEGLASDTQYF. CDR3 nucleotides: TGTGCCTGGAGTGAGGGACTAGCTTCAGATACGCAGTATTTT.